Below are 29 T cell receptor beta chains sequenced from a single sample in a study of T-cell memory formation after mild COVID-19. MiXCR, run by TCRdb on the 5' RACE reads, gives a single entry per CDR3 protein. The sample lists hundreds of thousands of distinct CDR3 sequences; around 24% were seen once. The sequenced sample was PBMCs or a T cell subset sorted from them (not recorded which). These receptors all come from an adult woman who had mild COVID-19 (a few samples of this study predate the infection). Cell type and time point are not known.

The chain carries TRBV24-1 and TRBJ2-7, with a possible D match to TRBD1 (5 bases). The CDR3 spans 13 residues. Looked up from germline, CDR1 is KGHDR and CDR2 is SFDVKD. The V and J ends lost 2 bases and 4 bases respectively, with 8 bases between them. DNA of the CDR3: TGTGCCACCAGTGATTCGACAGTTTACGAGCAGTACTTC. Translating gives CATSDSTVYEQYF.

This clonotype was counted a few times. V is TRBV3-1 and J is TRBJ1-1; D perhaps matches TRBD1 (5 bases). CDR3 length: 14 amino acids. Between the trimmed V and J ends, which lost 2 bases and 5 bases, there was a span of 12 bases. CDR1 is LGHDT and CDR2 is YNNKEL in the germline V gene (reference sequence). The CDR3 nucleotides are TGTGCCAGCAGCCAAAATTTGGGGGTGACTGAAGCTTTCTTT. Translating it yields CASSQNLGVTEAFF.

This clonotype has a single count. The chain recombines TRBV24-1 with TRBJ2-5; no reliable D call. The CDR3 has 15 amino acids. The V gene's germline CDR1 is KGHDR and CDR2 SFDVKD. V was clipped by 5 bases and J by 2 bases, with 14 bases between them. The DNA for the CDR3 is TGTGCCACCAGTGGCTCTAGGTCTGGGCAAGAGACCCAGTACTTC. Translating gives CATSGSRSGQETQYF.

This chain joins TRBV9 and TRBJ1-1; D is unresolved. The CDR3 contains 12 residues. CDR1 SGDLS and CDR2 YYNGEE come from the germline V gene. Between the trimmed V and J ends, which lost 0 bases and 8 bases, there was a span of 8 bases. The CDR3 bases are TGTGCCAGCAGCGTAGTCCGGGGAGAAGCTTTCTTT. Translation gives CASSVVRGEAFF.

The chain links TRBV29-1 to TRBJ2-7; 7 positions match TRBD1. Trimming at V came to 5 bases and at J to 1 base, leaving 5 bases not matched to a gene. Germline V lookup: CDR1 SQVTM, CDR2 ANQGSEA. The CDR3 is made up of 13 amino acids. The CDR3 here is CSVRTGQSYEQYF. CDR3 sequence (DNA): TGCAGCGTTAGGACAGGCCAGTCCTACGAGCAGTACTTC.

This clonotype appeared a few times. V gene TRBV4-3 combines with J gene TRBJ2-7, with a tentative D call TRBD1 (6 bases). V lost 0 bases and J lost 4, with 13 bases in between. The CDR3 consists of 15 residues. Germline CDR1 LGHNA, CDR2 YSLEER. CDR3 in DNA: TGCGCCAGCAGCCAAGATCCGGGACATCCTTACGAGCAGTACTTC. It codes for CASSQDPGHPYEQYF.

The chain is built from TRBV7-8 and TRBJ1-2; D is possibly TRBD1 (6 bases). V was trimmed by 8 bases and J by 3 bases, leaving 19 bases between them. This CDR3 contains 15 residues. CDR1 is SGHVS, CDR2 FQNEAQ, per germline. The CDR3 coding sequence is TGTGCCAGCTCAAGAGAGGGGGAGTCTTACTATGGCTACACCTTC. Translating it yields CASSREGESYYGYTF.

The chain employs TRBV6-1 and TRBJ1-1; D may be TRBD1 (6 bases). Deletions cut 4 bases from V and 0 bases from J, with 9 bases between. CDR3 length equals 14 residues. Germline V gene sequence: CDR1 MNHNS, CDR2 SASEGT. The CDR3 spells CASSGYRVNTEAFF. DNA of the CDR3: TGTGCCAGCAGTGGGTACAGGGTGAACACTGAAGCTTTCTTT.

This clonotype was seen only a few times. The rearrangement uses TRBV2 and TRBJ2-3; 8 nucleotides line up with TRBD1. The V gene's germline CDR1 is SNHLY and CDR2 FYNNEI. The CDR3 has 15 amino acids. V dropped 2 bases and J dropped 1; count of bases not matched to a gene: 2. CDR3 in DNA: TGTGCCAGCAGTGAACCGGGACAGGGCACAGATACGCAGTATTTT. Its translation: CASSEPGQGTDTQYF.

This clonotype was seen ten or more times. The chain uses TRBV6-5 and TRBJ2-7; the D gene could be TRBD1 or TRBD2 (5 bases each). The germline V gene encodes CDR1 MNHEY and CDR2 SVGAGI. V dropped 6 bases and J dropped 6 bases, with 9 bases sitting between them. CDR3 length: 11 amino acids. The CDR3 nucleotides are TGTGCCAGCAGCCAGGGACCCGAGCAGTACTTC. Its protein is CASSQGPEQYF.

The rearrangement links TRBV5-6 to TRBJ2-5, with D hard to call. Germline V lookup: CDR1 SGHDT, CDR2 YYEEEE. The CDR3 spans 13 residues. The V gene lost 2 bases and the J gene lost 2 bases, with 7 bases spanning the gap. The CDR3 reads CASSFRSQETQYF. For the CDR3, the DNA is TGTGCCAGCAGCTTCAGGTCACAAGAGACCCAGTACTTC.

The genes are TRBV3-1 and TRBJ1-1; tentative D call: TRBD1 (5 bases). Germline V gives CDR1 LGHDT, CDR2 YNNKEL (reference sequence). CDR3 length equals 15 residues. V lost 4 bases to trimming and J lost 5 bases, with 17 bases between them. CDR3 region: CASSLGTLSGTEAFF. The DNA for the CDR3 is TGTGCCAGCAGCCTGGGGACCCTGAGCGGGACTGAAGCTTTCTTT.

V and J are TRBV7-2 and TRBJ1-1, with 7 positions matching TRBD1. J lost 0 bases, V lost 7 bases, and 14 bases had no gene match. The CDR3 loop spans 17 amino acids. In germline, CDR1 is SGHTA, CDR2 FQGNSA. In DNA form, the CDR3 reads TGTGCCAGCACCAAGACAGGGAGGGAGGTCGTGAACACTGAAGCTTTCTTT. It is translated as CASTKTGREVVNTEAFF.

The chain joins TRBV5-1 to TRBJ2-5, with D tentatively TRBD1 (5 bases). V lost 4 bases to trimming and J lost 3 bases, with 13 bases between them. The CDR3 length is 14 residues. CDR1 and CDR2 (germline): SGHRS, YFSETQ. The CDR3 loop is CASSQGRGKETQYF. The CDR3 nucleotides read TGCGCCAGCAGCCAGGGTAGAGGTAAAGAGACCCAGTACTTC.

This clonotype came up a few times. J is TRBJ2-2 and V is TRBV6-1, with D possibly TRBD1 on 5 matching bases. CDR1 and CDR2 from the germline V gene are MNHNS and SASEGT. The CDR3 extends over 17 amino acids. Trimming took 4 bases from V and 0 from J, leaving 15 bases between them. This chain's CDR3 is CASSATGHLTNTGELFF. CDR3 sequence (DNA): TGTGCCAGCAGTGCCACCGGACACCTTACGAACACCGGGGAGCTGTTTTTT.

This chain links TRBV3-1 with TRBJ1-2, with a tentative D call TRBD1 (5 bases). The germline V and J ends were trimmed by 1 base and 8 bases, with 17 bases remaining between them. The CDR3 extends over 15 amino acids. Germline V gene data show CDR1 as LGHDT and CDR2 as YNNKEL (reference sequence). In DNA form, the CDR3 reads TGTGCCAGCAGCCAAGGCGGACACGGGTTGAGAGGCTACACCTTC. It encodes CASSQGGHGLRGYTF.

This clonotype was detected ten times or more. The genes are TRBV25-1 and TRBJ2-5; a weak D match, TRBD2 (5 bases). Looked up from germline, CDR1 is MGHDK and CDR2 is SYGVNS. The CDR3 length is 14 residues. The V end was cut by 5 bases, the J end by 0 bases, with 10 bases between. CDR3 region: CASSTRVYQETQYF. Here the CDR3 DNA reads TGTGCCAGCAGTACGAGGGTGTACCAAGAGACCCAGTACTTC.

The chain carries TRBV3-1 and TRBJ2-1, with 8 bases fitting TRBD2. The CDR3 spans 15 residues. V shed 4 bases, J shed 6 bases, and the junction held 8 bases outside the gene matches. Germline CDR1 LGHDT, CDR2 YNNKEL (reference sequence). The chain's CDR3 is CASSPFGLASNEQFF. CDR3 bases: TGTGCCAGCAGCCCCTTTGGACTAGCTAGCAATGAGCAGTTCTTC.

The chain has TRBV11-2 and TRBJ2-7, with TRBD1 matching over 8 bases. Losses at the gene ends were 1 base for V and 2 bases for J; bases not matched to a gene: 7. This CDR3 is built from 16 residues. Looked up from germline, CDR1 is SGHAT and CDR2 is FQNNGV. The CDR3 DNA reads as TGTGCCAGCAGCTTAGGTGACAGGGGCATAACCTACGAGCAGTACTTC. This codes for CASSLGDRGITYEQYF.

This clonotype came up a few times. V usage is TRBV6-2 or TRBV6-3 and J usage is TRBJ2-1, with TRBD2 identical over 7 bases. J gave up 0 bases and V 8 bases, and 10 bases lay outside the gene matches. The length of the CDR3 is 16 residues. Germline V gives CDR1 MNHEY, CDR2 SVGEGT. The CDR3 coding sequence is TGTGCCAGCGCGGCCCACTCTAGCGGCTCCTACAATGAGCAGTTCTTC. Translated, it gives CASAAHSSGSYNEQFF.

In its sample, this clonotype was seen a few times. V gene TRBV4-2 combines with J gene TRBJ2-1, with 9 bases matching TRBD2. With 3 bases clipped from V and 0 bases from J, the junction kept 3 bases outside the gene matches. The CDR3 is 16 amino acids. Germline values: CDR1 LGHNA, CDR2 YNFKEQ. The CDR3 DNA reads TGTGCCAGCAGCCAGTATAGCGGGAGCTCCTACAATGAGCAGTTCTTC. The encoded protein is CASSQYSGSSYNEQFF.

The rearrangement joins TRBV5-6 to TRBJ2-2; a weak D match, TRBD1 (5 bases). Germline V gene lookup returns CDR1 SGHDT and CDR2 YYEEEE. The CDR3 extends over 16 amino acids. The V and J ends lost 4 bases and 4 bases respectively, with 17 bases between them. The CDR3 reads CASSSWVSGPTGELFF. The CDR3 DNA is TGTGCCAGCAGCAGTTGGGTGTCAGGGCCCACCGGGGAGCTGTTTTTT.

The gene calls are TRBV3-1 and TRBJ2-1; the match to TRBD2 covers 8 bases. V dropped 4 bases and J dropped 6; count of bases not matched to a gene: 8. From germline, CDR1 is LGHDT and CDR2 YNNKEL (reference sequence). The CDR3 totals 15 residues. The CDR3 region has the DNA TGTGCCAGCAGCCTCGCGGACGGGAGGGGCAATGAGCAGTTCTTC. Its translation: CASSLADGRGNEQFF.

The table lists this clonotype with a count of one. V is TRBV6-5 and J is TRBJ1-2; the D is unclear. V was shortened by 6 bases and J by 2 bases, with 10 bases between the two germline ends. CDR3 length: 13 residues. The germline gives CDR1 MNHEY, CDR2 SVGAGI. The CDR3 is CASSYVANYGYTF. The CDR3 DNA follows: TGTGCCAGCAGCTACGTGGCAAACTATGGCTACACCTTC.

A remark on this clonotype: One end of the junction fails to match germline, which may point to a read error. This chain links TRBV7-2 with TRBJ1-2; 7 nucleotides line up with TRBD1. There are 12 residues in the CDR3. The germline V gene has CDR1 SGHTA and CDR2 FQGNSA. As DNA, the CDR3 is TGTGCCAGCAGCTTAGGGACAGGTGGCTGGTGCTTC. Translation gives CASSLGTGGWCF.

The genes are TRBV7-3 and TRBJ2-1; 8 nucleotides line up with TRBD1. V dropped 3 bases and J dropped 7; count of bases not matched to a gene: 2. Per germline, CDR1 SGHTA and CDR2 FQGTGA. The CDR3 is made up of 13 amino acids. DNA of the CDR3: TGTGCCAGCAGCTTCAACAGGGGGAATGAGCAGTTCTTC. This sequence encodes CASSFNRGNEQFF.

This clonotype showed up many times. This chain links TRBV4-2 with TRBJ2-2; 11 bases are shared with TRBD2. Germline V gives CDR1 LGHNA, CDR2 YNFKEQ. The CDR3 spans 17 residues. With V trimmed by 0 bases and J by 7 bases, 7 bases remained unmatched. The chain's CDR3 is CASSQDSTSGSLGELFF. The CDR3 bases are TGTGCCAGCAGCCAAGATAGCACTAGCGGGAGTCTCGGGGAGCTGTTTTTT.

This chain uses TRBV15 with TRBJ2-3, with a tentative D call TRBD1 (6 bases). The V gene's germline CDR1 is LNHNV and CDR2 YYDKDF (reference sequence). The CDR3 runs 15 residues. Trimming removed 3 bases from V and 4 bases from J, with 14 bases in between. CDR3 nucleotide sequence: TGTGCCACCAGCAGCCAGGGGTGGGCGCCAGATACGCAGTATTTT. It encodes CATSSQGWAPDTQYF.

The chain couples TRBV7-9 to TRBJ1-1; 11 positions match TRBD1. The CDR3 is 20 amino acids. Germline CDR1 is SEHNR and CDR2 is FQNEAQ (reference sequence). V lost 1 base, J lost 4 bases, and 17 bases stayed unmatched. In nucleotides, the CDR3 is TGTGCCAGCAGCTTAGGAAGAAGCGGGACAGGGGGTGGATGGAGCACTGAAGCTTTCTTT. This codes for CASSLGRSGTGGGWSTEAFF.